The TCR beta chain described here comes from a study of human CD4 T cells and Enterobacteriaceae. Memory CD4+ T cells were sorted as all CD4+ cells except CD45RA+CCR7+CD95- naive cells, over 95% pure. This CDR3 spans 15 amino acids. The trim removed 4 bases at V and 6 bases at J, leaving 8 bases unmatched. In germline, CDR1 is SGHAT, CDR2 FQNNGV. Method: immunoSEQ multiplex PCR; TCRdb's copy keeps in-frame clones and lacks some. In the table there are 25,000 to 30,000 clones, more than 80% of which are singletons. The sequence derives from a human donor in good health. Sequencing was done on a sample of memory CD4+ T cells from blood. This chain connects TRBV11-2 to TRBJ2-2; 7 bases line up with TRBD1. CDR3 sequence: CASSSDRVGPGELFF. The CDR3 nucleotides read TGTGCCAGCAGCTCCGACAGGGTGGGCCCCGGGGAGCTGTTTTTT.